The T cell receptor beta chain described here comes from a study of T cells in Graves' hyperthyroidism and ophthalmopathy. From germline, CDR1 is GTSNPN and CDR2 SVGIG (reference sequence). V was cut by 2 bases and J by 8 bases, with 16 bases left in between. CDR3 length: 14 residues. RNA transcripts yielded amplified TCR beta CDR3 regions. An initial round of RT-PCR targeting the TCR CDR3 relied on the HTBI primer set. MiXCR, applied by TCRdb to the multiplex PCR reads, yields one record per CDR3 protein. The sample shows 300,000 to 450,000 distinct CDR3 sequences, over 11% of them seen only once. For the diagnoses, clinical symptoms, serum thyroxine and TRAb, thyroid ultrasound and orbital computed tomography were used. This clonotype was found many times.

The source of this sequence is a woman aged 60-75 years with Graves' hyperthyroidism. The genes are TRBV30 and TRBJ2-1; D may correspond to TRBD1 or TRBD2 (5 bases each). Sequencing was performed on blood. The CDR3 DNA reads TGTGCCTGGAGTATGGGGCTAGCTCTGCATGAGCAGTTCTTC. Translated, it gives CAWSMGLALHEQFF.